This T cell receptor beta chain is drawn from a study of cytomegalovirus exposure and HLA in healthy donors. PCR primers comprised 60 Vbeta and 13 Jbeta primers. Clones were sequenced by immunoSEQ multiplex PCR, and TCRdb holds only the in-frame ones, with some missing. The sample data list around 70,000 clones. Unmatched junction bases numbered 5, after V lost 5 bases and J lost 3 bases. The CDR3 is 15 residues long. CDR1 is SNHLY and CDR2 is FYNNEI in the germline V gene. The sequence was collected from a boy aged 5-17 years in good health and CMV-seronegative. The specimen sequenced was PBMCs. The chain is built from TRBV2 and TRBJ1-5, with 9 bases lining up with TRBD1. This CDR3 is CASSPGQGSNQPQHF. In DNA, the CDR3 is TGTGCCAGCAGTCCCGGACAGGGGTCCAATCAGCCCCAGCATTTT. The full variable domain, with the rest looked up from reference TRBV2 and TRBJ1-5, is EPEVTQTPSHQVTQMGQEVILRCVPISNHLYFYWYRQILGQKVEFLVSFYNNEISEKSEIFDDQFSVERPDGSNFTLKIRSTKLEDSAMYFCASSPGQGSNQPQHFGDGTRLSIL.